This TCR beta chain stems from a study of blood T cell repertoires in COVID-19. In the authors' methods: How many nucleated cells were present was estimated from reference gene primer amplification. Libraries were prepared by immunoSEQ multiplex PCR; TCRdb keeps only in-frame clonotypes and omits some of them. The V and J calls and the clone size are those of that table, but D and trimming were determined from the DNA. Seen here are fewer than 150,000 clones, about 91% observed once, and the top ten hold 28%. The CDR3 length is 14 residues. With V trimmed by 4 bases and J by 4 bases, 4 bases remained unmatched. Germline loops: CDR1 SNHLY, CDR2 FYNNEI.

The source of this sequence is a human donor in a cohort sampled during active COVID-19. Sequenced input: peripheral blood. The chain links TRBV2 to TRBJ2-5, with 9 nucleotides matching TRBD2. The CDR3: CASSGRGGGETQYF. The DNA for the CDR3 is TGTGCCAGCAGTGGGCGGGGGGGCGGAGAGACCCAGTACTTC.